The clone carrying this T cell receptor (beta chain) was seen only once. The data derive from a study of blood T cell repertoires in COVID-19. Sequenced by immunoSEQ multiplex PCR; TCRdb stores in-frame clones only, minus some. This table has roughly 250,000 clones, roughly 82% appearing once. The clonotype comes from a woman in her 50s who had recovered from COVID-19. The sequenced sample was PBMCs or T cells enriched from blood (not recorded which).

CDR3 protein: CASSMVGESSYEQYF. CDR3 nucleotides: TGTGCCAGCAGTATGGTAGGAGAGAGCTCCTACGAGCAGTACTTC. The rearrangement links TRBV28 to TRBJ2-7; D gene uncertain. V lost 5 bases to trimming and J lost 0 bases, with 14 bases between them. The CDR3 is made up of 15 amino acids. The V gene's germline CDR1 is MDHEN and CDR2 SYDVKM. Filled out from reference TRBV28 and TRBJ2-7, the complete variable domain reads DVKVTQSSRYLVKRTGEKVFLECVQDMDHENMFWYRQDPGLGLRLIYFSYDVKMKEKGDIPEGYSVSREKKERFSLILESASTNQTSMYLCASSMVGESSYEQYFGPGTRLTVT.